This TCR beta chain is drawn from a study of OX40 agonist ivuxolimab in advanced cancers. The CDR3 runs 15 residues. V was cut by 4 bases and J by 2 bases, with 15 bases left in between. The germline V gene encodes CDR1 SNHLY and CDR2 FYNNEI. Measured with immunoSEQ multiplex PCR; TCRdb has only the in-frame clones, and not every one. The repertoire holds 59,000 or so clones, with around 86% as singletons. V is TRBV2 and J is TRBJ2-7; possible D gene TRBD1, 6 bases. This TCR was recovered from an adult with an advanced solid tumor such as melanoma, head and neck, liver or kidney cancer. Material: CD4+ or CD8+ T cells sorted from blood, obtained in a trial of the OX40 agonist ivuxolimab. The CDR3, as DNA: TGTGCCAGCAGTGTGCAGGGGCTAAGCACCTACGAGCAGTACTTC. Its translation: CASSVQGLSTYEQYF.